Each of the 16 T cell receptor beta chains below was sequenced from the same sample in a study of CD8 T cells in Susac syndrome. RNA was extracted with the RNeasy kit, and a quantity of about 0.45 to 1 ug was reverse transcribed using random hexamers. MiXCR, run by TCRdb on the immunoSEQ multiplex PCR reads, gives a single entry per CDR3 protein. The sample has under 80,000 distinct CDR3 sequences, roughly 91% seen once. The sequenced sample consisted of CD4+ T cells from PBMCs. The receptors were gathered from a human donor with Susac syndrome.

In DNA form, the CDR3 reads TGTGCCAGCAGCCAAGATGGATGGGTCCCAGATACGCAGTATTTT. This codes for CASSQDGWVPDTQYF. The chain joins TRBV3-1 to TRBJ2-3; unclear D gene. The V end was cut by 0 bases, the J end by 4 bases, with 11 bases between. The CDR3 sequence is 15 residues long. Germline CDR1 reads LGHDT; CDR2 reads YNNKEL (reference sequence).

This sequence joins TRBV20-1 and TRBJ2-5; 7 bases fit TRBD1. From germline, CDR1 is DFQATT and CDR2 SNEGSKA (reference sequence). The CDR3 has 16 amino acids. Unmatched junction bases numbered 10, after V lost 3 bases and J lost 0 bases. The CDR3 loop reads CSARKPTDRYQETQYF. As DNA, the CDR3 is TGCAGTGCTAGGAAACCGACGGACAGGTACCAAGAGACCCAGTACTTC.

This clonotype appeared a single time. The junction does not match germline at one end; this may be a read error. V and J are TRBV9 and TRBJ1-3, with unresolved D. Germline CDR1 reads SGDLS; CDR2 reads YYNGEE. CDR3 size: 15 residues. CDR3 coding DNA: TGTGCCAGCAGCCCAGCATATGGGCCGGGAAGCACCATATATTTT. It translates to CASSPAYGPGSTIYF.

The chain employs TRBV5-4 and TRBJ2-1; a weak D match, TRBD1 (6 bases). CDR1 SGHNT and CDR2 YYREEE come from the germline V gene (reference sequence). The CDR3 totals 13 residues. The ends were cut back, 4 bases at V and 7 bases at J, with 12 bases in the middle. The CDR3 loop is CASSPITGNEQFF. The CDR3 region has the DNA TGTGCCAGCAGCCCCATAACAGGGAATGAGCAGTTCTTC.

This chain connects TRBV5-1 to TRBJ2-2; D is unclear. The CDR3 consists of 14 residues. Looked up from germline, CDR1 is SGHRS and CDR2 is YFSETQ. Trimming stripped 4 bases from V and 4 bases from J, with 11 bases between. The CDR3 loop reads CASSLGSLTGELFF. CDR3 coding DNA: TGCGCCAGCAGCCTCGGGTCCCTCACCGGGGAGCTGTTTTTT.

Points on this clonotype: A junction end diverges from the germline sequence, so it may reflect a read error. The chain has TRBV2 and TRBJ2-3; 7 bases fit TRBD2. In germline, CDR1 is SNHLY, CDR2 FYNNEI. The length of the CDR3 is 11 residues. The CDR3, as DNA: TGTGCCAGCAGTACCGGGACTATGGCGCATTTT. This gives the protein CASSTGTMAHF.

The J gene is TRBJ2-7, the V gene TRBV7-2, with D tentatively TRBD1 (6 bases). Germline values: CDR1 SGHTA, CDR2 FQGNSA. The ends were cut back, 4 bases at V and 2 bases at J, with 15 bases in the middle. This CDR3 contains 15 residues. CDR3 sequence (DNA): TGTGCCAGCAGCTCCCCGGGCAGGGGAGCCTACGAGCAGTACTTC. It is translated as CASSSPGRGAYEQYF. Supplemented by reference TRBV7-2 and TRBJ2-7, the full variable domain reads GAGVSQSPSNKVTEKGKDVELRCDPISGHTALYWYRQSLGQGLEFLIYFQGNSAPDKSGLPSDRFSAERTGGSVSTLTIQRTQQEDSAVYLCASSSPGRGAYEQYFGPGTRLTVT.

The chain is built from TRBV11-2 and TRBJ2-1; D is uncertain. The CDR3 sequence is 13 residues long. The V and J ends lost 2 bases and 9 bases respectively, with 11 bases between them. In germline, CDR1 is SGHAT, CDR2 FQNNGV. This CDR3 reads CASSLLGIIEQFF. CDR3 nucleotides: TGTGCCAGCAGCTTACTGGGTATTATTGAGCAGTTCTTC.

Only a few counts were recorded for this clonotype. The chain links TRBV2 to TRBJ2-7; D is possibly TRBD2 (5 bases). Per the germline V gene, CDR1 is SNHLY and CDR2 is FYNNEI. Trimming stripped 7 bases from V and 3 bases from J, with 19 bases between. The CDR3 is made up of 15 amino acids. The CDR3 bases are TGTGCCAGCAAGGAGGCGAACAGTCTGAACTACGAGCAGTACTTC. Translation: CASKEANSLNYEQYF.

This clonotype occurred a few times. This chain uses TRBV7-2 with TRBJ1-3; D remains ambiguous. CDR3 length: 14 amino acids. The germline V gene has CDR1 SGHTA and CDR2 FQGNSA. Trimming left V 1 base short and J 2 bases short, with 6 bases between. The CDR3: CASSLGVTGNTIYF. The CDR3 DNA sequence: TGTGCCAGCAGCTTAGGTGTGACTGGAAACACCATATATTTT.

The chain joins TRBV9 to TRBJ2-1, with 12 bases matching TRBD2. Germline CDR1 reads SGDLS; CDR2 reads YYNGEE. CDR3 length: 15 amino acids. After removal of 2 bases from V and 6 bases from J, the junction contained 3 bases not matched to a gene. CDR3 bases: TGTGCCAGCAGCGTTCTAGCGGGGGGGTCCAATGAGCAGTTCTTC. It encodes CASSVLAGGSNEQFF.

The rearrangement links TRBV29-1 to TRBJ2-7, with a tentative D call TRBD2 (6 bases). V was clipped by 4 bases and J by 0 bases, with 10 bases between them. The CDR3 is 13 residues long. Germline V CDR1 and CDR2: SQVTM, ANQGSEA. CDR3 sequence (DNA): TGCAGCGTTGGCGAGCGGGCCTCCTACGAGCAGTACTTC. Translation gives CSVGERASYEQYF.

The chain carries TRBV6-5 and TRBJ1-3; TRBD1 matches 11 bases. This CDR3 has 17 amino acids. J gave up 7 bases and V 4 bases, and 12 bases lay outside the gene matches. The germline gives CDR1 MNHEY, CDR2 SVGAGI. CDR3 sequence reads: CASSFDPNRDRGNTIYF. In nucleotides, the CDR3 is TGTGCCAGCAGTTTCGACCCTAACAGGGACAGGGGGAACACCATATATTTT.

The CDR3 sequence: CASSPQRGSYEQYF. The CDR3, as DNA: TGTGCCAGCAGCCCACAACGCGGCTCCTACGAGCAGTACTTC. J is TRBJ2-7 and V is TRBV7-2; D is uncertain. CDR3 size: 14 residues. Per the germline V gene, CDR1 is SGHTA and CDR2 is FQGNSA. The V gene lost 5 bases and the J gene lost 0 bases, with 11 bases spanning the gap.

The gene calls are TRBV18 and TRBJ1-5; a weak D match, TRBD1 (6 bases). V was cut by 3 bases and J by 4 bases, with 10 bases left in between. Germline assignment: CDR1 KGHSH and CDR2 LQKENI. The CDR3 is made up of 14 amino acids. CDR3 in DNA: TGTGCCAGCTCACCTGACAGGTTAAATCAGCCCCAGCATTTT. Translation gives CASSPDRLNQPQHF.

The gene calls are TRBV20-1 and TRBJ2-1; D call uncertain. Trimming took off 2 bases at V and 10 bases at J, with 15 bases between the two ends. This CDR3 has 13 amino acids. The germline V gene has CDR1 DFQATT and CDR2 SNEGSKA (reference sequence). CDR3 sequence (DNA): TGCAGTGCTAGATATCCTTCGGGCCGCGAGCAGTTCTTC. Translation: CSARYPSGREQFF.